These T cell receptor beta chains were read from a single sample in a study of metastatic and nonmetastatic thyroid tumors. TCRdb recomputed clones from the PCR reads via MiXCR. The table records about 26,000 clones, about 26% of them present only once. Sequenced: blood. These receptors originate from a female donor with papillary thyroid cancer or a benign thyroid nodule (not recorded which). Some clones in this sample may be carry-over from other donors' samples. Both conserved end residues are part of each CDR3. D genes are given only for firm matches. Only part of the rows carry a size: once, few, many, or a class if the clone is expanded.

D	J	size	V	DNA	CDR3
.	TRBJ2-1	many	TRBV5-6	TGTGCCAGCAGCTTGACAGTTTATAGCGATGAGCAGTTCTTC	CASSLTVYSDEQFF
.	TRBJ1-3	many	TRBV5-4	TGTGCCAGCAGCTTGGGACAAACCTCTGGAAACACCATATATTTT	CASSLGQTSGNTIYF
.	TRBJ2-7	.	TRBV6-1	TGTGCCAGCAGTCGCCGGGGCGAGGGAGTAGACGAGCAGTACTTC	CASSRRGEGVDEQYF
TRBD2	TRBJ2-1	many	TRBV5-1	TGCGCCAGCAGCTTGGCCGGGACTAGCAAGGGAGGTGAGCAGTTCTTC	CASSLAGTSKGGEQFF
.	TRBJ2-7	medium-sized	TRBV10-3	TGTGCCATCAGTGTGGGGGCGGGAAGCTCCTACGAGCAGTACTTC	CAISVGAGSSYEQYF
TRBD2	TRBJ2-2	medium-sized	TRBV12-3/TRBV12-4	TGTGCCAGCAGTTTTCGGCCTAGCGGGAGTGGGGGGGAGCTGTTTTTT	CASSFRPSGSGGELFF
.	TRBJ1-1	few	TRBV12-3/TRBV12-4	TGTGCCAGCATTTTGTCCGGTAAAAGGGTTAACACTGAAGCTTTCTTT	CASILSGKRVNTEAFF
.	TRBJ2-7	.	TRBV3-1	TGTGCCAGCAGCCTCCGGGACAACGAAGGCTACGAGCAGTACTTC	CASSLRDNEGYEQYF
.	TRBJ1-2	.	TRBV4-1	TGCGCCAGCAGCCAAGATCACAACGGCTACTATGGCTACACCTTC	CASSQDHNGYYGYTF
.	TRBJ2-4	many	TRBV11-3	TGTGCCAGCAGCCTATCTCTAGCCTCACTGAAAAACATTCAGTACTTC	CASSLSLASLKNIQYF
.	TRBJ2-7	.	TRBV20-1	TGCAGTGCCTATAAGTCGGGCAGCTTAAACTACGAGCAGTACTTC	CSAYKSGSLNYEQYF
.	TRBJ1-2	.	TRBV20-1	TGCAGTGCTAGAGATCTGATGACCTGGGGTGGCTACACCTTC	CSARDLMTWGGYTF
.	TRBJ2-2	few	TRBV6-1	TGTGCCAGCAGACCTGGTGTTAACACCGGGGAGCTGTTTTTT	CASRPGVNTGELFF
TRBD1	TRBJ2-7	.	TRBV7-8	TGTGCCAGCAGCGAAGGGACAGGGGGCACCGAGCAGTACTTC	CASSEGTGGTEQYF
TRBD2	TRBJ2-1	many	TRBV9	TGTGCCAGCAGCGGGGGGGGCTCCTACAATGAGCAGTTCTTC	CASSGGGSYNEQFF
TRBD2	TRBJ2-1	.	TRBV5-4	TGTGCCAGCAGCTCACCAGTGGGACTAGCGGGAGCCGGGGGGAATGAGCAGTTCTTC	CASSSPVGLAGAGGNEQFF
.	TRBJ2-5	many	TRBV25-1	TGTGCCAGCAGTGAGAAAGAGACCCAGTACTTC	CASSEKETQYF
TRBD1	TRBJ1-2	many	TRBV29-1	TGCAGCGCGCCTTCGGCAGGGGGTTCTCGCTATGGCTACACCTTC	CSAPSAGGSRYGYTF
.	TRBJ2-1	many	TRBV5-4	TGTACCAGCAGCTTCGCCGCCAATGAGCAGTTCTTC	CTSSFAANEQFF
TRBD1	TRBJ1-5	.	TRBV6-4	TGTGCCAGCAGTGACGGGGACAGCCAGCCCCAGCATTTT	CASSDGDSQPQHF